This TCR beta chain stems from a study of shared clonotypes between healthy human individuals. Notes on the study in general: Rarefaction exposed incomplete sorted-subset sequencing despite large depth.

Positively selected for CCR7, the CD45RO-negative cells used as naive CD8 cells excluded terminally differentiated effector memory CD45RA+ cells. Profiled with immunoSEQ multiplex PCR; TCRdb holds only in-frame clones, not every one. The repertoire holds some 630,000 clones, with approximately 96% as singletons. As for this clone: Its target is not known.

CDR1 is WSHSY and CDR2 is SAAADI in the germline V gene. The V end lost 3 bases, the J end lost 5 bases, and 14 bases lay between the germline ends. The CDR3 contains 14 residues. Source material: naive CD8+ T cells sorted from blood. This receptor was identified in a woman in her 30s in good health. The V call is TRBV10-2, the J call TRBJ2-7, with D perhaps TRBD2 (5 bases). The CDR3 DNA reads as TGCGCCAGCAGTGATGTTGTGGGAGTCGACGAGCAGTACTTC. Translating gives CASSDVVGVDEQYF.